The clone carrying this T cell receptor beta chain is categorized as medium-sized. The antigen remains unidentified. From the reads, TCRdb called clonotypes with MiXCR, one entry per CDR3 protein. The table shows under 250,000 distinct CDR3 sequences, with approximately 7% occurring only once. The CDR3 spans 12 residues. CDR1 and CDR2 (germline): SGHTA, FQGNSA. Trimming took off 2 bases at V and 0 bases at J, with 1 base between the two ends. This sample was included in a study of T cell repertoires in cytomegalovirus infection. Study-wide results and caveats: The ex vivo response was dominated by HLA-C-restricted CMV-specific TCR beta clonotypes. CMV carriers with the relevant HLA were identified by cumulative public TCR beta family frequency.

The source of this sequence is a human donor in good health (CMV status not recorded). Some clones in this sample may be carry-over from other donors' samples. V usage is TRBV7-2 and J usage is TRBJ2-5; D gene uncertain. The sample comprised PBMCs. This chain's CDR3 is CASSLHQETQYF. The CDR3 DNA is TGTGCCAGCAGCTTACACCAAGAGACCCAGTACTTC.